Listed here are 2 T cell receptor beta chains from one sample, sequenced in a study of blood T cell repertoires in COVID-19. Here immunoSEQ multiplex PCR was the method, and the copy in TCRdb shows in-frame clones only, minus some. Here the sample spans under 400,000 clones, nearly 90% being singletons. The sample was peripheral blood. The source of these receptors is a man aged 18 to 30 with active or convalescent COVID-19.

This chain joins TRBV6-5 and TRBJ2-7, with D unclear. Germline V gives CDR1 MNHEY, CDR2 SVGAGI. V lost 0 bases to trimming and J lost 7 bases, with 10 bases between them. The CDR3 is 13 amino acids. CDR3 nucleotides: TGTGCCAGCAGTTACTCGAGTGGAGAGGAGCAGTACTTC. Translating gives CASSYSSGEEQYF.

The CDR3 coding sequence is TGTGCCAGCAGCCCCGCCGGGGTACATCTGAACACTGAAGCTTTCTTT. The encoded protein is CASSPAGVHLNTEAFF. This rearrangement joins TRBV7-8 to TRBJ1-1; D is unresolved. This CDR3 is 16 amino acids long. Germline assignment: CDR1 SGHVS and CDR2 FQNEAQ. V lost 5 bases to trimming and J lost 0 bases, with 16 bases between them.